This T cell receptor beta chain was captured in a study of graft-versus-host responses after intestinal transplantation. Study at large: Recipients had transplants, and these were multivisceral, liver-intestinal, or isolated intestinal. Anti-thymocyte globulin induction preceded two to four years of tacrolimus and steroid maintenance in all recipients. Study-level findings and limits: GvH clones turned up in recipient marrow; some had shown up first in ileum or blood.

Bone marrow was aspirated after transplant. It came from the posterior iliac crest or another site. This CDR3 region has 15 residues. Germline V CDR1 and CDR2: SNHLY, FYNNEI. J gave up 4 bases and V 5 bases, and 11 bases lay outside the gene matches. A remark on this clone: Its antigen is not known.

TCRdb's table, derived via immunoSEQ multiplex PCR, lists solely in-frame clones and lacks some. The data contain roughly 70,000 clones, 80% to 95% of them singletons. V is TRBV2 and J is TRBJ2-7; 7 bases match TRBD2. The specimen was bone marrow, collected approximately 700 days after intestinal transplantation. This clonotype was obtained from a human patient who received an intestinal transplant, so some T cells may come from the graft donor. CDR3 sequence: CASSSLGGSKYEQYF. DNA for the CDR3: TGTGCCAGCAGTAGCCTGGGCGGGAGTAAGTACGAGCAGTACTTC. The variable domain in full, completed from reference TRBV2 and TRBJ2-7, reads EPEVTQTPSHQVTQMGQEVILRCVPISNHLYFYWYRQILGQKVEFLVSFYNNEISEKSEIFDDQFSVERPDGSNFTLKIRSTKLEDSAMYFCASSSLGGSKYEQYFGPGTRLTVT.